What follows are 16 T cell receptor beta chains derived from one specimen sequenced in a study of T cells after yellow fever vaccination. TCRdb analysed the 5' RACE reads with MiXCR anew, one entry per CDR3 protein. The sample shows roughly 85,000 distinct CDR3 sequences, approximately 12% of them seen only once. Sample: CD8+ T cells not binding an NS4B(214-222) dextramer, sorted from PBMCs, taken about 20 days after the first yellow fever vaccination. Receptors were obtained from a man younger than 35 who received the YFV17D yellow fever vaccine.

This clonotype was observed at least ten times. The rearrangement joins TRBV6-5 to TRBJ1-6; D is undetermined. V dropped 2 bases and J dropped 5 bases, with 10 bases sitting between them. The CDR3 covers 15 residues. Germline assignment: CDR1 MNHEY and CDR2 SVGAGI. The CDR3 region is CASSYVGRNNSPLHF. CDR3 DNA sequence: TGTGCCAGCAGTTACGTCGGCAGAAATAATTCACCCCTCCACTTT.

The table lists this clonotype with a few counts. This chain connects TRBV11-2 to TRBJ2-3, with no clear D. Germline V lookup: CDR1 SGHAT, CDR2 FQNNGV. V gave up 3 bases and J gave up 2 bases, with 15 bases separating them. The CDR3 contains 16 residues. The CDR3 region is CASSFPAPVTTDTQYF. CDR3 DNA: TGTGCCAGCAGCTTCCCGGCACCCGTTACCACAGATACGCAGTATTTT. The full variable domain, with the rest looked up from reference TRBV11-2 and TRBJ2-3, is EAGVAQSPRYKIIEKRQSVAFWCNPISGHATLYWYQQILGQGPKLLIQFQNNGVVDDSQLPKDRFSAERLKGVDSTLKIQPAKLEDSAVYLCASSFPAPVTTDTQYFGPGTRLTVL.

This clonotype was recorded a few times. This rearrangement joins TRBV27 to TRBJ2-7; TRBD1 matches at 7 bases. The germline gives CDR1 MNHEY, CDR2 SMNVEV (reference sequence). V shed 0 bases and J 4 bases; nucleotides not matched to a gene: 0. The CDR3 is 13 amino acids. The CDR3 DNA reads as TGTGCCAGCAGTTTATCGACAGGGTACGAGCAGTACGTC. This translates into CASSLSTGYEQYV.

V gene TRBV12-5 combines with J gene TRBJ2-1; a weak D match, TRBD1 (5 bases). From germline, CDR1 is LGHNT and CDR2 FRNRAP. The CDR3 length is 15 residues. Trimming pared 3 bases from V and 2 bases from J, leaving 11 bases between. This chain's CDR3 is CASGLSRAAYNEQFF. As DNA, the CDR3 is TGTGCTAGTGGTTTAAGCAGGGCGGCCTACAATGAGCAGTTCTTC.

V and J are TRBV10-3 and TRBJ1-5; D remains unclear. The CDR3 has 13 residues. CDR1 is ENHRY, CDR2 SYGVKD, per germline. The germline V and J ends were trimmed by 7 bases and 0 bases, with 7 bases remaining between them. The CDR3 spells CAITRDSNQPQHF. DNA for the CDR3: TGTGCCATCACAAGGGATAGCAATCAGCCCCAGCATTTT.

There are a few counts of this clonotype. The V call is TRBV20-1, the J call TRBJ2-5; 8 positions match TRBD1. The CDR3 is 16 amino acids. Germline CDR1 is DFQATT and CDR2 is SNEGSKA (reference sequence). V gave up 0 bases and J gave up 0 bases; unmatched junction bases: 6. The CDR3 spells CSARDQDRAYQETQYF. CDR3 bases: TGCAGTGCTAGAGATCAGGACAGGGCGTACCAAGAGACCCAGTACTTC.

CDR3 DNA sequence: TGTGCCAGCAGCTCCACAATACTCAGGTTCCCTACGCAGTATTTT. Residues: CASSSTILRFPTQYF. This chain connects TRBV5-5 to TRBJ2-3; D is undetermined. Per the germline V gene, CDR1 is SGHKS and CDR2 is YYEKEE (reference sequence). V was clipped by 3 bases and J by 8 bases, with 19 bases between them. The CDR3 spans 15 residues.

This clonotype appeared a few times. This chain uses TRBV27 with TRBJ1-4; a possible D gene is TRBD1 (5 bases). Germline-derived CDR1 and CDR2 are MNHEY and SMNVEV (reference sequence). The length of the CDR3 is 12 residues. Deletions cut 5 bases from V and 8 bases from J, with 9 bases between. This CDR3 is CASSTQGEKLFF. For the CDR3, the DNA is TGTGCCAGCAGTACTCAGGGAGAAAAACTGTTTTTT.

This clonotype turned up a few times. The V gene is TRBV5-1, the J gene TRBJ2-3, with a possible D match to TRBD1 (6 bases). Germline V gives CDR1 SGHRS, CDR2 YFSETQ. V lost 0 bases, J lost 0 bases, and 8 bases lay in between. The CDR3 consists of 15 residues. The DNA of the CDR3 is TGCGCCAGCAGCTTGGGGGACACTAGCACAGATACGCAGTATTTT. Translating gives CASSLGDTSTDTQYF.

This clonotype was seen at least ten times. This CDR3 reads CASSQVANGIDQPQHF. Written as DNA, the CDR3 is TGTGCCAGCAGCCAAGTTGCTAACGGAATAGATCAGCCCCAGCATTTT. V usage is TRBV4-2 and J usage is TRBJ1-5; D unresolved. V lost 1 base to trimming and J lost 5 bases, with 15 bases between them. This CDR3 region has 16 residues. Germline CDR1 is LGHNA and CDR2 is YNFKEQ.

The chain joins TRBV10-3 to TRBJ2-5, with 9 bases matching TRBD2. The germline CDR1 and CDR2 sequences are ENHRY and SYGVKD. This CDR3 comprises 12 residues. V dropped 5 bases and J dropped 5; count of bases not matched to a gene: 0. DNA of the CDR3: TGTGCCATCAGTACTAGCGGGGAGACCCAGTACTTC. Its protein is CAISTSGETQYF.

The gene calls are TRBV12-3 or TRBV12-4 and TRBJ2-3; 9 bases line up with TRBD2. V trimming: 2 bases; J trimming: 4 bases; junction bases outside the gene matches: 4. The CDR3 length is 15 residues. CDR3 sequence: CASSLWGGGADTQYF. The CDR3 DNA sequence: TGTGCCAGCAGTTTATGGGGCGGGGGGGCAGATACGCAGTATTTT.

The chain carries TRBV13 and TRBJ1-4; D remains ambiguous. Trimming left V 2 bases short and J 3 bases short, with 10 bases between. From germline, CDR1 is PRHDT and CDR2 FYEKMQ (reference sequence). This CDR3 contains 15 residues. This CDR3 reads CASSLLAAANEKLFF. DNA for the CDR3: TGTGCCAGCAGCTTATTGGCGGCAGCTAATGAAAAACTGTTTTTT.

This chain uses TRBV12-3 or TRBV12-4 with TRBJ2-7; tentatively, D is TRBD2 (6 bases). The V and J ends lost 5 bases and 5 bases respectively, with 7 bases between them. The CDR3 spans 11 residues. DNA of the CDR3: TGTGCCAGCAGTGGAGGGGACGAGCAGTACTTC. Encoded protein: CASSGGDEQYF.

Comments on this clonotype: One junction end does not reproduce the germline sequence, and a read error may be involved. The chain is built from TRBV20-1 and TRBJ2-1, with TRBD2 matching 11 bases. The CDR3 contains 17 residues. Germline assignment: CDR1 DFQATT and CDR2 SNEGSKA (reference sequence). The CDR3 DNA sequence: TGCTGTGCTAGAGATTCTAGCGGGGGGCGCTCCTACAATGAGCAGTTCTTC. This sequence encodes CCARDSSGGRSYNEQFF.

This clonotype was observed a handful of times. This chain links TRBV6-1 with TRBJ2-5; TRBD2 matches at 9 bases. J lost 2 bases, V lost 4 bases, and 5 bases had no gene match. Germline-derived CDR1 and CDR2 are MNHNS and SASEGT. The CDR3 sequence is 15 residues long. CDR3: CASSASGGLQETQYF. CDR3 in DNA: TGTGCCAGCAGTGCAAGCGGGGGGCTACAAGAGACCCAGTACTTC.